These T cell receptor beta chains were read from a single sample in a study of T-cell reconstitution after alpha-beta-depleted transplantation in children. TCRdb redid the calling of the PCR reads with MiXCR, one entry per CDR3 protein. Here the sample spans 150,000 to 250,000 distinct CDR3 sequences, 5.5% to 7% being singletons. Sample: PBMCs, taken before TCRalphabeta/CD19-depleted stem cell transplant. These receptors came from a girl under three years old with combined immunodeficiency, due to receive a stem cell transplant. The CDR3 runs from the conserved cysteine through the conserved F or W. A D gene is named only where the DNA matches it firmly. For some rows the clone size is stated as once, few or many, or as a class when expanded; others skip it.

j_call d_call v_call cdr3_length clone_size cdr3_nt cdr3_aa
TRBJ2-5 - TRBV11-3 14 - TGTGCCAGCAGCCAGCGGTTGAGAGAAGAGACCCAGTACTTC CASSQRLREETQYF
TRBJ2-4 - TRBV29-1 15 many TGCAGCGTTGAAGCTCCCGGTGTAGCCAAAAACATTCAGTACTTC CSVEAPGVAKNIQYF
TRBJ1-1 - TRBV24-1 13 many TGTGCCACCAGTGATGACAGGAACACTGAAGCTTTCTTT CATSDDRNTEAFF
TRBJ1-5 - TRBV7-9 14 few TGTGCCAGCAGCTCATCCGTACAGAATCAGCCCCAGCATTTT CASSSSVQNQPQHF
TRBJ2-7 TRBD1 TRBV28 15 many TGTGCCAGCAGGTCTCAACGGTGGACAGGGTACGAGCAGTACTTC CASRSQRWTGYEQYF
TRBJ2-1 TRBD2 TRBV4-2 18 many TGTGCCAGCAGCCAAGATATAAGCGGGGTAAGCTCCTACAATGAGCAGTTCTTC CASSQDISGVSSYNEQFF
TRBJ1-2 - TRBV4-1 17 many TGCGCCAGCAGCCAAGAGGCCCGGGACATGATTAACTATGGCTACACCTTC CASSQEARDMINYGYTF
TRBJ2-3 - TRBV5-1 15 many TGCGCCAGCAGCTTTTGGAGTGGGATGTCGGATACGCAGTATTTT CASSFWSGMSDTQYF
TRBJ1-1 TRBD1 TRBV7-9 15 many TGTGCCAGCAGCGACCGACAGGGGATGTACACTGAAGCTTTCTTT CASSDRQGMYTEAFF
TRBJ2-3 TRBD2 TRBV27 16 many TGTGCCAGCAGCTGGAGACTAGCGGGAGTGGGTGATACGCAGTATTTT CASSWRLAGVGDTQYF
TRBJ1-5 - TRBV30 14 - TGTGCCTGGAGTGTAAGCAGTAGAGATCAGCCCCAGCATTTT CAWSVSSRDQPQHF
TRBJ2-7 - TRBV2 15 - TGTGCCAGCTTCTCTCAGGGGCTAGTCGGTCGGGAGCAGTACTTC CASFSQGLVGREQYF
TRBJ2-7 TRBD1 TRBV9 17 many TGTGCCAGCAGCGTCGCCCCCTTGGACAGGGGATCCTACGAGCAGTACTTC CASSVAPLDRGSYEQYF
TRBJ2-7 - TRBV27 13 many TGTGCCAGCAGTTTATCCCCCGCCTACGAGCAGTACTTC CASSLSPAYEQYF
TRBJ2-1 - TRBV7-3 15 - TGTGCCAGCAGCTTTAATGGGGGGACCTACAATGAGCAGTTCTTC CASSFNGGTYNEQFF
TRBJ2-2 - TRBV9 15 many TGTGCCAGCAGCGTAGGTCCCCAGAACACCGGGGAGCTGTTTTTT CASSVGPQNTGELFF
TRBJ1-1 TRBD1 TRBV18 15 - TGTGCCAGCTCACTACAGGGGGCGATGGGCACTGAAGCTTTCTTT CASSLQGAMGTEAFF
TRBJ1-1 - TRBV2 8 many TGTGCCAGCAGTGAAGCTTTCTTT CASSEAFF
TRBJ2-2 - TRBV25-1 12 - TGTGCCAGCAGTTCCAGGGCAGGGGGGGATGTTTTT CASSSRAGGDVF
TRBJ1-4 - TRBV28 14 many TGTGCCAGCAGTTACGTCGCAACTAATGAAAAACTGTTTTTT CASSYVATNEKLFF
TRBJ2-1 - TRBV7-2 14 many TGTGCCACCAGGCTTTCGGATTCCTACAATGAGCAGTTCTTC CATRLSDSYNEQFF
TRBJ2-6 - TRBV5-1 17 - TGCGCCAGCAGCTTAAGGGGGGCGCCGTCTGGGGCCAACGTCCTGACTTTC CASSLRGAPSGANVLTF
TRBJ1-2 - TRBV9 17 few TGTGCCAGCAGCGTAGATGGGAGGGCCCGGAGCTCTTATGGCTACACCTTC CASSVDGRARSSYGYTF
TRBJ1-5 TRBD1 TRBV6-2/TRBV6-3 14 few TGTGCCAGCAGTAAAACGACAGGGGGGGGGCCCCAGCATTTT CASSKTTGGGPQHF
TRBJ2-2 - TRBV12-3/TRBV12-4 13 few TGTGCCAGCAGTTTAGTGACTAGCGGGGAGCTGTTTTTT CASSLVTSGELFF
TRBJ1-5 - TRBV3-1 16 many TGTGCCAGCAGCCAAGGTAAAGTCTATAGCAATCAGCCCCAGCATTTT CASSQGKVYSNQPQHF
TRBJ2-5 TRBD1 TRBV11-2 15 many TGTGCCAGCAGCTCGTGGGACAGGGGAAGGGAGACCCAGTACTTC CASSSWDRGRETQYF
TRBJ2-7 TRBD1 TRBV20-1 18 many TGCAGTGCTAGAGAGGACAGGGGGCCCGTCCTAGGTTACTACGAGCAGTACTTC CSAREDRGPVLGYYEQYF
TRBJ2-7 - TRBV7-9 13 - TGTGCCAGCAACCTCGATGAGGCCTTCGAGCAGTACTTC CASNLDEAFEQYF
TRBJ2-1 TRBD2 TRBV15 16 many TGTGCCACCAGCGAGGGACTAGCGGGGGGAAGGAGTGAGCAGTTCTTC CATSEGLAGGRSEQFF
TRBJ2-7 TRBD2 TRBV7-3 18 many TGTGCCAGCAGCTTAACGGGTGTCTCGCTAGCGGGACCCTACGAGCAGTACTTC CASSLTGVSLAGPYEQYF
TRBJ2-3 TRBD2 TRBV29-1 15 many TGCAGCGTTGATAGGGGACTAGCGGGAGCTGATACGCAGTATTTT CSVDRGLAGADTQYF
TRBJ2-7 TRBD1 TRBV14 17 many TGTGCCAGCAGCCAAGCCTGGTGCGGGACAGGGTATTGCGAGCAGTACTTC CASSQAWCGTGYCEQYF
TRBJ2-5 - TRBV5-1 16 many TGCGCCAGCAGCTTGGACACGGCTAGTACACAAGAGACCCAGTACTTC CASSLDTASTQETQYF
TRBJ2-7 - TRBV12-3/TRBV12-4 15 many TGTGCCAGCAGTTTCGCCGGGGGGCCCTTCTACGAGCAGTACTTC CASSFAGGPFYEQYF
TRBJ2-3 TRBD2 TRBV15 18 - TGTGCCACCAGCAGAGATGCCCTCCCTAGCGGTACCACAGATACGCAGTATTTT CATSRDALPSGTTDTQYF
TRBJ2-7 TRBD1 TRBV6-2/TRBV6-3 14 many TGTGCCAGCAGTCTGTTGGACAGGCTCTACGAGCAGTACTTC CASSLLDRLYEQYF
TRBJ2-2 TRBD2 TRBV20-1 17 - TGCTGTGCTAGAGAAGAGCGGGAGGGCCGGAACACCGGGGAGCTGTTTTTT CCAREEREGRNTGELFF
TRBJ1-1 - TRBV15 12 many TGTGCCACCAGCACGCCAGCGGAGAAAGCTTTCTTT CATSTPAEKAFF
TRBJ1-2 - TRBV5-6 10 - TGTGCCAGCAGCTTGAAGGGCTACACCTTC CASSLKGYTF
TRBJ2-7 TRBD2 TRBV10-3 15 many TGTGCCATCAGTTTGGGACTAGCGGGAGACCACGAGCAGTACTTC CAISLGLAGDHEQYF
TRBJ1-3 TRBD1 TRBV7-6 15 many TGTGCCAGCAGCGATTTCCGGACAGGAGGGTACACCATATATTTT CASSDFRTGGYTIYF
TRBJ2-2 - TRBV6-1 14 few TGTGCCAGTAGGCCCGCGCGGTACACCGGGGAGCTGTTTTTT CASRPARYTGELFF
TRBJ1-5 - TRBV19 13 few TGTGCCAGTAGTATTCCCGGCAATCAGCCCCAGCATTTT CASSIPGNQPQHF